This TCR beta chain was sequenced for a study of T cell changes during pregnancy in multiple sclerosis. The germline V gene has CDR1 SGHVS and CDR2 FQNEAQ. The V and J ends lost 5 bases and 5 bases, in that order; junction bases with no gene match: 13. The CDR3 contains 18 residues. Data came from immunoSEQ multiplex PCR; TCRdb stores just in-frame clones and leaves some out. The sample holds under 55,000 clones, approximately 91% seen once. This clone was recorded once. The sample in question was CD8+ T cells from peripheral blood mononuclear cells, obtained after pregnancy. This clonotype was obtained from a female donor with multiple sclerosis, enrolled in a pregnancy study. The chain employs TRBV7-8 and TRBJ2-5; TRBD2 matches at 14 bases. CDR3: CASSQGLAGATIGETQYF. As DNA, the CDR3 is TGTGCCAGCAGCCAGGGACTAGCGGGGGCCACGATAGGGGAGACCCAGTACTTC.